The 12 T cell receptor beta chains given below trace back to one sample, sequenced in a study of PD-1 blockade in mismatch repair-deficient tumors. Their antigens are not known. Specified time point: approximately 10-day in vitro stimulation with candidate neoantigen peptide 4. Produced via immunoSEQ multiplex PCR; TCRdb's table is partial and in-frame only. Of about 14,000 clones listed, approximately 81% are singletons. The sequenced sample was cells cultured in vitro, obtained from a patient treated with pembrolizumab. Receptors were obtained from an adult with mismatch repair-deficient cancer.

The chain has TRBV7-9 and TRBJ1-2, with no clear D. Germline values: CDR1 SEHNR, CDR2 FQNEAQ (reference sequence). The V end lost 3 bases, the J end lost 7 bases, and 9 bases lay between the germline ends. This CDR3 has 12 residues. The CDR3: CASSLGYGGYTF. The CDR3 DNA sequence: TGTGCCAGCAGCTTGGGGTATGGTGGCTACACCTTC.

Written as DNA, the CDR3 is TGTGCCAGTAGTATATTACACAGCTCTTTGAACACTGAAGCTTTCTTT. Its protein is CASSILHSSLNTEAFF. This sequence joins TRBV19 and TRBJ1-1, with unresolved D. In germline, CDR1 is LNHDA, CDR2 SQIVND (reference sequence). The CDR3 consists of 16 residues. V dropped 2 bases and J dropped 0 bases, with 13 bases sitting between them.

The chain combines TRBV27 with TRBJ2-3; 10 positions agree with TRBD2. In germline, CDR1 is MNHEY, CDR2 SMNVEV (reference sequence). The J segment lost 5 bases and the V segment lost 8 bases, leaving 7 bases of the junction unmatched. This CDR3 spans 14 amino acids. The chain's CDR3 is CASGGLAVKDTQYF. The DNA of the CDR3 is TGTGCCAGCGGCGGACTAGCGGTTAAAGATACGCAGTATTTT.

The DNA for the CDR3 is TGTGCCAGCAGCCAGGGACCCGCAGTCGCTGAAGCTTTCTTT. It specifies CASSQGPAVAEAFF. The chain links TRBV6-5 to TRBJ1-1; D might be TRBD1 (5 bases). CDR1 MNHEY and CDR2 SVGAGI come from the germline V gene. CDR3 length: 14 residues. Between the trimmed V and J ends, which lost 6 bases and 6 bases, there was a span of 17 bases.

The CDR3 protein is CASSPGGLSTEAFF. The CDR3 bases are TGTGCCAGCAGTCCGGGAGGGCTCTCCACTGAAGCTTTCTTT. J is TRBJ1-1 and V is TRBV6-5; the D is unclear. CDR3 length: 14 amino acids. V was pared by 5 bases and J by 4 bases, with 14 bases between. From germline, CDR1 is MNHEY and CDR2 SVGAGI.

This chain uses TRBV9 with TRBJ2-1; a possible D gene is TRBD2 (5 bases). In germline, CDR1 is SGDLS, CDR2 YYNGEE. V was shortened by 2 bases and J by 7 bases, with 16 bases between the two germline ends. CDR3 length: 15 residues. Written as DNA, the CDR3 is TGTGCCAGCAGCGTGACGACTCTAGCCGGGAATGAGCAGTTCTTC. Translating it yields CASSVTTLAGNEQFF.

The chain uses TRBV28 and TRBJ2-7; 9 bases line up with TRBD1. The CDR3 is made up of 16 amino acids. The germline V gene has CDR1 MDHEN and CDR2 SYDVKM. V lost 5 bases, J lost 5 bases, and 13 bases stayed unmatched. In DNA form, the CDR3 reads TGTGCCAGCAGTGCCTCCGGGACAGGGTCCTGGCACGAGCAGTACTTC. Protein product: CASSASGTGSWHEQYF. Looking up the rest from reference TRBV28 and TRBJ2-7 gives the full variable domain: DVKVTQSSRYLVKRTGEKVFLECVQDMDHENMFWYRQDPGLGLRLIYFSYDVKMKEKGDIPEGYSVSREKKERFSLILESASTNQTSMYLCASSASGTGSWHEQYFGPGTRLTVT.

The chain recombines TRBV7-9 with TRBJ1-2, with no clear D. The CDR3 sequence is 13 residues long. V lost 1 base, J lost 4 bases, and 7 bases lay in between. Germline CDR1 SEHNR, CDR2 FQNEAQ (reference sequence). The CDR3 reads CASSLVDIYGYTF. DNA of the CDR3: TGTGCCAGCAGCTTAGTAGATATCTATGGCTACACCTTC.

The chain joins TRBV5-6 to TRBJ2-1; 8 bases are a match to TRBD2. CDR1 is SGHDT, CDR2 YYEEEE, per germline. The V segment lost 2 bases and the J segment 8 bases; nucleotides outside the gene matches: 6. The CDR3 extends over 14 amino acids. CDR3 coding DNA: TGTGCCAGCAGCTTACGCGGGAGGTGGCATGAGCAGTTCTTC. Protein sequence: CASSLRGRWHEQFF.

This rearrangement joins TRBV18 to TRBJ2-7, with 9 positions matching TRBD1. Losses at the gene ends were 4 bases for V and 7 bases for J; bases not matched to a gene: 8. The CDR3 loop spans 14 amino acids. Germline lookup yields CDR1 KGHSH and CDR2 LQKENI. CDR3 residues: CASSRTGARGEQYF. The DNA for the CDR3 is TGTGCCAGCTCACGGACAGGGGCACGGGGGGAGCAGTACTTC.

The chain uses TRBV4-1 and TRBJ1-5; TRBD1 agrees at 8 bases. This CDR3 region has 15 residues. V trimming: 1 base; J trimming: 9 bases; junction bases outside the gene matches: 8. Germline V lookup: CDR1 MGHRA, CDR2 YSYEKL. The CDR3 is CASSQVNQGARPQHF. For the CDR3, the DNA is TGCGCCAGCAGCCAAGTGAACCAGGGGGCTCGGCCCCAGCATTTT.

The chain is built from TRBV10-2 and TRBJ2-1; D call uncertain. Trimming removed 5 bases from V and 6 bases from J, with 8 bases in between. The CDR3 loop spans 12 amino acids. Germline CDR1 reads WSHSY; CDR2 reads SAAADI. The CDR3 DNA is TGCGCCAGCAGTACCAGCGTCAATGAGCAGTTCTTC. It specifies CASSTSVNEQFF.